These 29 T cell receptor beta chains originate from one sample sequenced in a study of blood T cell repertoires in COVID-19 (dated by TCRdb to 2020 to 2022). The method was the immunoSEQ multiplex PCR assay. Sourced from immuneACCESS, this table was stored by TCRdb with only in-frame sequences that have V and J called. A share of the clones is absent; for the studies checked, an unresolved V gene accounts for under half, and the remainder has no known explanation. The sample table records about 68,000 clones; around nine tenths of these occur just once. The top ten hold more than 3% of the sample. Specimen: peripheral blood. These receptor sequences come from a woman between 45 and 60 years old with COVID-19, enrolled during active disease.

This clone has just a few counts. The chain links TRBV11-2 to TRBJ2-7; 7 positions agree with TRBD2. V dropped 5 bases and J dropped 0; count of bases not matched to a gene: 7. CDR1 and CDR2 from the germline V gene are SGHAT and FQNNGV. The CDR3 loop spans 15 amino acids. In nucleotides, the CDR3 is TGTGCCAGCAGCGTGCGGGACTACCTCTCCTACGAGCAGTACTTC. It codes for CASSVRDYLSYEQYF.

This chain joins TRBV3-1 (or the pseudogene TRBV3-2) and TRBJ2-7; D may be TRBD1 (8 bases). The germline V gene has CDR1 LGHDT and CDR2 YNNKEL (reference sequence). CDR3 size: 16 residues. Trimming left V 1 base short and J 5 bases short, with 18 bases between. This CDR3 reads CASSQGTTGGRDEQYF. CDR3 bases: TGTGCCAGCAGCCAAGGGACAACAGGGGGGAGGGACGAGCAGTACTTC.

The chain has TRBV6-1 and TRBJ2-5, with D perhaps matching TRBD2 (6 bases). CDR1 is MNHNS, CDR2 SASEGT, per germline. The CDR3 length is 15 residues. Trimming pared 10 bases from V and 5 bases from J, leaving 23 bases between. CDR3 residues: CATGAGTLTLETQYF. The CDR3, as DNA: TGTGCCACGGGAGCCGGTACGCTAACCTTGGAGACCCAGTACTTC.

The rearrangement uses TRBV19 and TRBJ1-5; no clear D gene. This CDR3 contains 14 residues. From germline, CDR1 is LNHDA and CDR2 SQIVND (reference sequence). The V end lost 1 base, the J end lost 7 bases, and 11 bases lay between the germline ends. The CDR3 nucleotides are TGTGCCAGTAGTATAGTTGGCAGTCGCCAGCCCCAGCATTTT. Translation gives CASSIVGSRQPQHF.

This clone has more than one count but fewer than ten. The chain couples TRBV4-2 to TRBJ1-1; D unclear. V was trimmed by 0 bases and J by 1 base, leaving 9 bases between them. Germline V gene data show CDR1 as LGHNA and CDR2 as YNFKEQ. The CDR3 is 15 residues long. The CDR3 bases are TGTGCCAGCAGCCAAGATGGGAGGCGGAACACTGAAGCTTTCTTT. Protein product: CASSQDGRRNTEAFF.

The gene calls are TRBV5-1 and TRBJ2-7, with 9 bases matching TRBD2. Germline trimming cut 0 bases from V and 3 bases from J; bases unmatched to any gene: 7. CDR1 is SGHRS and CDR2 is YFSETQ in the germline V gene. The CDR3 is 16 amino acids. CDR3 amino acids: CASSLVGTAGGYEQYF. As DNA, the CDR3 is TGCGCCAGCAGCTTGGTCGGTACAGCGGGGGGCTACGAGCAGTACTTC.

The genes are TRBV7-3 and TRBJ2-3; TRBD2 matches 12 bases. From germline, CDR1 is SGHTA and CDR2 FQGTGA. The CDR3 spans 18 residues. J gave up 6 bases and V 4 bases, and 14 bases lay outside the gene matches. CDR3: CASSSRPLAGGGEDTQYF. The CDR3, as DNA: TGTGCCAGCAGCTCACGTCCACTAGCGGGAGGAGGCGAGGATACGCAGTATTTT.

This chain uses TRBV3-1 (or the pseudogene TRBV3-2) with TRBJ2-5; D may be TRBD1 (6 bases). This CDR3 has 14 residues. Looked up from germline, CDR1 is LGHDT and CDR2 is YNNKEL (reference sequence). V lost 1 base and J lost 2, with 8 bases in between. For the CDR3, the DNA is TGTGCCAGCAGCCAAGGGACAGCACAAGAGACCCAGTACTTC. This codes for CASSQGTAQETQYF.

CDR3: CASSSGQGRKLFF. Written as DNA, the CDR3 is TGTGCCAGCAGTTCGGGACAGGGCCGAAAACTGTTTTTT. V gene TRBV9 combines with J gene TRBJ1-4; TRBD1 agrees at 9 bases. The CDR3 length is 13 residues. V was clipped by 5 bases and J by 10 bases; unmatched bases: 6. Per germline, CDR1 SGDLS and CDR2 YYNGEE.

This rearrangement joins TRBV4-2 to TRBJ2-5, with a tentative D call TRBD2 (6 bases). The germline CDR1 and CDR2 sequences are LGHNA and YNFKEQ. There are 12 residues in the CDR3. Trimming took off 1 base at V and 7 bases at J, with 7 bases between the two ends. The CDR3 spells CASSQVEGTQYF. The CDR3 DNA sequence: TGTGCCAGCAGCCAAGTGGAGGGGACCCAGTACTTC.

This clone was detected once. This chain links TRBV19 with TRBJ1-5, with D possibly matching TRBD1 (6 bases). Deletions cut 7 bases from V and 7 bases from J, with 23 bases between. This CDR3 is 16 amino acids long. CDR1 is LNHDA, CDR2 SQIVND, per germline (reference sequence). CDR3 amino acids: CASTLSTGMANQPQHF. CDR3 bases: TGTGCCAGTACACTCTCGACAGGTATGGCTAACCAGCCCCAGCATTTT.

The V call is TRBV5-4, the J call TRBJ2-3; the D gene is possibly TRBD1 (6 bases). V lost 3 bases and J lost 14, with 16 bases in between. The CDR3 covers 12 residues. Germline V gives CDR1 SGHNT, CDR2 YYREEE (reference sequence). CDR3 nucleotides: TGTGCCAGCAGCTCTCAGGGGTTGCGAGGGTATTTT. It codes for CASSSQGLRGYF.

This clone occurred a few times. The CDR3 protein is CASSLAGGPTGELFF. Here the CDR3 DNA reads TGTGCCAGCAGTTTAGCGGGAGGGCCCACCGGGGAGCTGTTTTTT. The genes are TRBV28 and TRBJ2-2; TRBD2 aligns across 9 bases. After removal of 2 bases from V and 4 bases from J, the junction contained 2 bases not matched to a gene. This CDR3 region has 15 residues. In germline, CDR1 is MDHEN, CDR2 SYDVKM.

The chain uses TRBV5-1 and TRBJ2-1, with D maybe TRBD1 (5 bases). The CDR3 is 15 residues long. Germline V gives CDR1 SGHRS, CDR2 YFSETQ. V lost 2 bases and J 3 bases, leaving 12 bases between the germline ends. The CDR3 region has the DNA TGCGCCAGCAGCTTAGGGGCCCAGTTCTACAATGAGCAGTTCTTC. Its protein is CASSLGAQFYNEQFF.

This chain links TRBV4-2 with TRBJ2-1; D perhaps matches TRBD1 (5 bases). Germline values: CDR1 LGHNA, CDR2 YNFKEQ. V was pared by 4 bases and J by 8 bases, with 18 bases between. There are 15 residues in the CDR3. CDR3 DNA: TGTGCCAGCAGCCCAGTGTTTGGGGCTATGGATGAGCAGTTCTTC. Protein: CASSPVFGAMDEQFF.

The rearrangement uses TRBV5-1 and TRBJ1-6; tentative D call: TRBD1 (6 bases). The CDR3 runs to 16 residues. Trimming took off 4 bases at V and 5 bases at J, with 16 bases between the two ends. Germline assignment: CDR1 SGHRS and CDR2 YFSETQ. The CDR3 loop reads CASSGSGTPDNSPLHF. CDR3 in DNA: TGCGCCAGCAGCGGATCCGGGACACCAGATAATTCACCCCTCCACTTT.

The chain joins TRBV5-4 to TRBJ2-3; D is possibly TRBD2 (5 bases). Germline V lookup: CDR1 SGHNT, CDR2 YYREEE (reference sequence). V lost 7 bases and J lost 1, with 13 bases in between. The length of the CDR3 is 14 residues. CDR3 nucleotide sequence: TGTGCCAGCTCCCGGGATTACGGCACAGATACGCAGTATTTT. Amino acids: CASSRDYGTDTQYF.

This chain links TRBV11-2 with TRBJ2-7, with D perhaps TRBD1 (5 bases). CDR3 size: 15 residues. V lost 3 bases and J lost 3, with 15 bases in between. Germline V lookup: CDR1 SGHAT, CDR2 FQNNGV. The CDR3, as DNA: TGTGCCAGCAGCTTGTTTGACAGTCCTCTCTACGAGCAGTACTTC. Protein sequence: CASSLFDSPLYEQYF. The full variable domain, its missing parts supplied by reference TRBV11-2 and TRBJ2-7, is EAGVAQSPRYKIIEKRQSVAFWCNPISGHATLYWYQQILGQGPKLLIQFQNNGVVDDSQLPKDRFSAERLKGVDSTLKIQPAKLEDSAVYLCASSLFDSPLYEQYFGPGTRLTVT.

In DNA form, the CDR3 reads TGTGCCAGCTCCGGACAGGGCATGAACACTGAAGCTTTCTTT. Its translation: CASSGQGMNTEAFF. The chain combines TRBV18 with TRBJ1-1; 8 bases are shared with TRBD1. The CDR3 is 14 residues long. V lost 6 bases and J lost 0; bases outside the gene matches: 3. CDR1 KGHSH and CDR2 LQKENI come from the germline V gene. The full variable domain, completed using reference TRBV18 and TRBJ1-1, is NAGVMQNPRHLVRRRGQEARLRCSPMKGHSHVYWYRQLPEEGLKFMVYLQKENIIDESGMPKERFSAEFPKEGPSILRIQQVVRGDSAAYFCASSGQGMNTEAFFGQGTRLTVV.

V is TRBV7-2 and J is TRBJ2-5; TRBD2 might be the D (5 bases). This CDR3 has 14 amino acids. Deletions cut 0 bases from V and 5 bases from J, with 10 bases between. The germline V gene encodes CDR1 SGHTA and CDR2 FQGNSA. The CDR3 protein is CASSLAGEGETQYF. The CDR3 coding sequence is TGTGCCAGCAGCTTAGCGGGAGAAGGGGAGACCCAGTACTTC.

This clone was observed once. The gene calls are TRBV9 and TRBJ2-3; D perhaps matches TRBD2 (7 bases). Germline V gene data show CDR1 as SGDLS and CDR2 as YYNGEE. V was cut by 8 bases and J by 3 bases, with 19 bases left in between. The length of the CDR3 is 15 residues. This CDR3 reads CASSGGSRQTDTQYF. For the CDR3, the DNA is TGTGCCAGTTCGGGGGGCAGCAGGCAGACAGATACGCAGTATTTT.

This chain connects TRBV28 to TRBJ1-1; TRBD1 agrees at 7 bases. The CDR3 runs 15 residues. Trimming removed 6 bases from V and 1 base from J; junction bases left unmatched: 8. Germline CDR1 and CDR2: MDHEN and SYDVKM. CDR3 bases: TGTGCCAGCAGGCCGGGACAGTTCAGGAACACTGAAGCTTTCTTT. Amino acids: CASRPGQFRNTEAFF.

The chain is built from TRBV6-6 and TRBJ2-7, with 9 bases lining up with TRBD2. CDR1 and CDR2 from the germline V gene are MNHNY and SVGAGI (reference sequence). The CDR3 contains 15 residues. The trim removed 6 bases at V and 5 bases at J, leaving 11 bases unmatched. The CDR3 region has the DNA TGTGCCAGCAGATTGAGCGGGAGGTCCTCAAACGAGCAGTACTTC. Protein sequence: CASRLSGRSSNEQYF.

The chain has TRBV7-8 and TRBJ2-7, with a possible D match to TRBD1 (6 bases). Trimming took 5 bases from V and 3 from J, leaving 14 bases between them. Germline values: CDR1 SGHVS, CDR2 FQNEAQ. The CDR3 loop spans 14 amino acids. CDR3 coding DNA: TGTGCCAGCAGCCTTGGACAGAAAAACTACGAGCAGTACTTC. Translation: CASSLGQKNYEQYF.

The CDR3 DNA follows: TGTGCCAGCAGTTCCCGGGACTTCGACAATGAGCAGTTCTTC. Translating it yields CASSSRDFDNEQFF. This chain uses TRBV6-6 with TRBJ2-1; tentatively, D is TRBD2 (6 bases). CDR1 is MNHNY and CDR2 is SVGAGI in the germline V gene (reference sequence). The CDR3 runs 14 residues. V lost 4 bases and J lost 5, with 12 bases in between.

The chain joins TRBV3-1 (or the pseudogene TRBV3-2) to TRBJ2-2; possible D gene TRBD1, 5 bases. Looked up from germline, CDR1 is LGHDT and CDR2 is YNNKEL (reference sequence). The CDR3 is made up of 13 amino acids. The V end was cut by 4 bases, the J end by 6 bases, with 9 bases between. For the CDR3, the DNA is TGTGCCAGCAGCCTTAGGGGTTCCGGGGAGCTGTTTTTT. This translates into CASSLRGSGELFF.

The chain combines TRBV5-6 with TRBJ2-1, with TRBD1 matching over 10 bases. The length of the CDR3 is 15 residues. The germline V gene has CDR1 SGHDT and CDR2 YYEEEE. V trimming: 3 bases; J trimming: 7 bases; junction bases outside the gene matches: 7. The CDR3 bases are TGTGCCAGCAGCTCCCCGGGACAGGGGATTAATGAGCAGTTCTTC. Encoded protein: CASSSPGQGINEQFF. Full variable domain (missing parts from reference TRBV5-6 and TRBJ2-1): DAGVTQSPTHLIKTRGQQVTLRCSPKSGHDTVSWYQQALGQGPQFIFQYYEEEERQRGNFPDRFSGHQFPNYSSELNVNALLLGDSALYLCASSSPGQGINEQFFGPGTRLTVL.

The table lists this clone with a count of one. The CDR3 DNA is TGTGCCAGTCGCGTGACCGCAGGGTGGACTGAAGCTTTCTTT. It translates to CASRVTAGWTEAFF. The chain combines TRBV19 with TRBJ1-1, with D possibly TRBD1 on 5 matching bases. The CDR3 runs 14 residues. The germline gives CDR1 LNHDA, CDR2 SQIVND (reference sequence). Trimming shortened V by 8 bases and J by 5 bases, and 18 bases separated the two germline ends.

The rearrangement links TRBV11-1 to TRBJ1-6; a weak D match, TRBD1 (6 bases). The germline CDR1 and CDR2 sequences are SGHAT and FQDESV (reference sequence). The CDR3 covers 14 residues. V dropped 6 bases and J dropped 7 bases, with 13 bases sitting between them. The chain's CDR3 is CASRLNRENSPLHF. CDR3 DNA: TGTGCCAGCAGGCTGAACAGGGAGAATTCACCCCTCCACTTT. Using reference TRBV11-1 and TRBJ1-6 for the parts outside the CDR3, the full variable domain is EAEVAQSPRYKITEKSQAVAFWCDPISGHATLYWYRQILGQGPELLVQFQDESVVDDSQLPKDRFSAERLKGVDSTLKIQPAELGDSAMYLCASRLNRENSPLHFGNGTRLTVT.